The source of this T cell receptor (beta chain) is a study of immune heterogeneity within non-small cell lung tumors. About the research overall: Of all tumors, 4 turned out to be squamous cell carcinomas, over nine were non-squamous carcinomas and 1 was not otherwise specified. Study results and caveats: Between one patient and another, high-frequency T-cell receptor beta clonotypes were largely distinct.

Germline V gives CDR1 SEHNR, CDR2 FQNEAQ (reference sequence). This CDR3 is built from 14 residues. Unmatched junction bases numbered 2, after V lost 2 bases and J lost 3 bases. The authors used around 590 ng of bulk tumor genomic DNA per sample as template. During surgery, several far-apart biopsies were obtained from every primary tumor. Undergoing curative surgery were patients whose non-small cell lung cancer was untreated and newly diagnosed. Donors comprised newly diagnosed non-small cell lung cancer patients undergoing surgery with curative intent. This clonotype was found a few times. The antigen is not known. Amplifying TCR beta CDR3 involved multiplex PCR carried out with 32 V and 13 J primers. TCRdb analysed the multiplex PCR reads with MiXCR anew, one entry per CDR3 protein. Counted here are fewer than 8,000 distinct CDR3 sequences, 20% to 25% occurring once; the ten biggest clones make up 8.6%.

The chain joins TRBV7-9 to TRBJ2-5, with 8 bases matching TRBD1. The source is a man between 65 and 79 years old with non-small cell lung cancer. The specimen sequenced was lung tumor tissue. The CDR3 sequence is CASSLLDREETQYF. Here the CDR3 DNA reads TGTGCCAGCAGCTTACTGGACAGGGAAGAGACCCAGTACTTC.